What follows are 12 T cell receptor beta chains derived from one specimen sequenced in a study of blood T cell repertoires in COVID-19. Using immunoSEQ multiplex PCR, the repertoire was profiled, and TCRdb retains in-frame clones only, with some absent. The table includes approximately 210,000 clones, around 89% detected once. Sequencing was performed on peripheral blood. These receptors were taken from a man between 65 and 80 years old with acute or convalescent COVID-19.

V and J are TRBV29-1 and TRBJ1-1; a possible D gene is TRBD1 (6 bases). Between the trimmed V and J ends, which lost 6 bases and 5 bases, there was a span of 16 bases. Germline-derived CDR1 and CDR2 are SQVTM and ANQGSEA. The CDR3 is made up of 13 amino acids. For the CDR3, the DNA is TGCAGCGTACACATCAACAGGGATACTGAAGCTTTCTTT. Translating it yields CSVHINRDTEAFF.

The rearrangement joins TRBV28 to TRBJ2-1, with D hard to call. The CDR3 length is 12 residues. Germline loops: CDR1 MDHEN, CDR2 SYDVKM. Deletions cut 2 bases from V and 9 bases from J, with 8 bases between. The CDR3 is CASSLAVSEQFF. CDR3 coding DNA: TGTGCCAGCAGTTTAGCGGTTAGTGAGCAGTTCTTC. Full variable domain (remainder filled in from reference TRBV28 and TRBJ2-1): DVKVTQSSRYLVKRTGEKVFLECVQDMDHENMFWYRQDPGLGLRLIYFSYDVKMKEKGDIPEGYSVSREKKERFSLILESASTNQTSMYLCASSLAVSEQFFGPGTRLTVL.

This chain uses TRBV6-6 with TRBJ2-7; 9 positions match TRBD1. With 7 bases clipped from V and 1 base from J, the junction kept 2 bases outside the gene matches. The CDR3 spans 13 residues. Germline V CDR1 and CDR2: MNHNY, SVGAGI (reference sequence). In DNA, the CDR3 is TGTGCCAGCAAACAGGGGGCATCCTACGAGCAGTACTTC. Amino acid sequence: CASKQGASYEQYF.

The chain is built from TRBV10-3 and TRBJ2-1; 10 bases match TRBD1. Trimming took 2 bases from V and 5 from J; bases not matched to a gene: 6. Germline V gene sequence: CDR1 ENHRY, CDR2 SYGVKD. The CDR3 length is 16 residues. The CDR3 DNA reads as TGTGCCATCAGTGAGCCGGGACAGGGGAAGGACAATGAGCAGTTCTTC. Amino acid sequence: CAISEPGQGKDNEQFF.

V gene TRBV7-2 combines with J gene TRBJ2-7, with 8 bases lining up with TRBD1. Germline loops: CDR1 SGHTA, CDR2 FQGNSA. This CDR3 comprises 15 residues. With V trimmed by 0 bases and J by 4 bases, 5 bases remained unmatched. CDR3 protein: CASSLAQGALYEQYF. Here the CDR3 DNA reads TGTGCCAGCAGCTTAGCCCAGGGGGCGCTATACGAGCAGTACTTC.

The genes are TRBV7-9 and TRBJ2-2; D remains ambiguous. This CDR3 is built from 14 residues. CDR1 is SEHNR and CDR2 is FQNEAQ in the germline V gene (reference sequence). The ends were cut back, 1 base at V and 6 bases at J, with 9 bases in the middle. The CDR3 DNA reads TGTGCCAGCAGCTTAGAGGCAGAGGCCGGGGAGCTGTTTTTT. Translating gives CASSLEAEAGELFF.

The CDR3 DNA follows: TGTGCCTGGAGTGTTTCGGGCATACAGGGTTATTCACCCCTCCACTTT. As protein: CAWSVSGIQGYSPLHF. This rearrangement joins TRBV30 to TRBJ1-6, with a tentative D call TRBD1 (6 bases). V shed 0 bases and J shed 8 bases, with 17 bases lying between them. From germline, CDR1 is GTSNPN and CDR2 SVGIG (reference sequence). The CDR3 has 16 amino acids.

V usage is TRBV13 and J usage is TRBJ1-2, with D possibly being TRBD1 (6 bases). Trimming stripped 4 bases from V and 7 bases from J, with 19 bases between. CDR1 is PRHDT, CDR2 FYEKMQ, per germline (reference sequence). This CDR3 spans 15 amino acids. This CDR3 is CASSSFSGGASGYTF. The CDR3, as DNA: TGTGCCAGCAGCTCCTTCTCCGGGGGGGCTTCTGGCTACACCTTC.

The chain recombines TRBV12-3 or TRBV12-4 with TRBJ1-2; the match to TRBD1 covers 7 bases. The CDR3 has 13 residues. The V segment lost 8 bases and the J segment 0 bases; nucleotides outside the gene matches: 3. In DNA, the CDR3 is TGTGCCAGCTCTGACAGGGCTAACTATGGCTACACCTTC. This encodes CASSDRANYGYTF.

The chain has TRBV12-3 or TRBV12-4 and TRBJ1-1; D is perhaps TRBD1 (6 bases). With 3 bases removed from V and 6 bases from J, the gap between germline ends came to 11 bases. The CDR3 contains 13 residues. CDR3 amino acids: CASSLGRGAEAFF. The CDR3, as DNA: TGTGCCAGCAGTTTGGGCAGGGGTGCTGAAGCTTTCTTT.

This clone was seen once. The gene calls are TRBV12-3 or TRBV12-4 and TRBJ2-5; D is perhaps TRBD1 (6 bases). Trimming stripped 3 bases from V and 6 bases from J, with 11 bases between. The CDR3 contains 13 residues. The CDR3: CASSLAQGQTQYF. The DNA of the CDR3 is TGTGCCAGCAGTTTGGCACAGGGCCAGACCCAGTACTTC.

The V call is TRBV7-9, the J call TRBJ1-2, with D hard to call. There are 11 residues in the CDR3. Germline V lookup: CDR1 SEHNR, CDR2 FQNEAQ (reference sequence). V lost 6 bases and J 4 bases, leaving 6 bases between the germline ends. The CDR3 coding sequence is TGTGCCAGCAGTCAAATCTATGGCTACACCTTC. It encodes CASSQIYGYTF.